This TCR beta chain originates from a study of CD8 T cells in Susac syndrome. After extraction with the RNeasy kit, roughly 0.5 to 1 ug of the RNA was reverse transcribed using random hexamers. The CDR3 of TCR beta was amplified by immunoSEQ multiplex PCR across 54 Vbeta and 13 Jbeta. TCRdb reprocessed the immunoSEQ multiplex PCR reads with MiXCR, giving one entry per CDR3 protein. This table holds about 120,000 distinct CDR3 sequences, about 93% found once. Negative magnetic isolation gave CD8+ and CD4+ cells; FACS enriched CD8+ TEMRA. The CDR3 contains 15 residues. The germline V gene encodes CDR1 MNHEY and CDR2 SMNVEV (reference sequence). Trimming left V 6 bases short and J 8 bases short, with 20 bases between.

What was sequenced was CD4+ T cells from PBMCs. The rearrangement joins TRBV27 to TRBJ2-1; a weak D match, TRBD2 (6 bases). The sequence derives from a human donor in good health. The CDR3 sequence: CASSRKLGRGYEQFF. As DNA, the CDR3 is TGTGCCAGCAGCAGGAAGCTCGGGAGAGGTTATGAGCAGTTCTTC.